This record concerns one T cell receptor (beta chain) sequence. There is no known antigen for this receptor. The input lacks base qualities; no much larger clone sits a single base away. This entry is derived from a study of T cells in Graves' hyperthyroidism and ophthalmopathy (dated by TCRdb to about 2019). Study-level background: Peripheral blood was sampled at the time of initial diagnosis, prior to any treatment. For training and testing, the 100 or so patients in the discovery cohort were randomly divided in a 7:3 ratio. Thyroid tissue and blood T-cell repertoires from more than five Graves' hyperthyroidism patients were also compared in the study. Prospective prediction of ophthalmopathy was tested in an independent validation cohort of fewer than 20 hyperthyroidism patients and 17 patients who later progressed to ophthalmopathy. A discovery cohort of about 100 patients, about 40 with Graves' ophthalmopathy and 55 to 60 with stable Graves' hyperthyroidism, was used to find distinguishing TCR V-J signatures. After sampling, hyperthyroidism patients received methimazole starting at 30 mg daily, and ophthalmopathy patients received high-dose intravenous methylprednisolone. According to the paper, TCR Vbeta CDR3 sequencing was carried out on about 140 peripheral blood samples, which came from approximately 43 ophthalmopathy, 75 to 80 hyperthyroidism and approximately 17 progressor patients. Summary of the overall study and its limitations: Ophthalmopathy was separated from stable hyperthyroidism by a 13 V-J signature model, with 85% to 90% sensitivity and roughly 81% specificity obtained in cross-validation and 80%/75% obtained in testing. Most expanded thyroid clonotypes (frequency above 0.001) were also found in blood, which suggests that blood repertoires may mirror thyroid immune responses. In validation, the model predicted progression to ophthalmopathy a median of 6.5 months before onset, with about 71% sensitivity and nearly 75% specificity. Sample size was not statistically predetermined, and investigators were not blinded to group allocation.

V is reduced by 5 bases and J by 1 base, leaving a spacing of 17 bases between them. From its cysteine to its phenylalanine, the CDR3 spans 17 amino acids. Only the CDR3 region is kept as DNA, spanning 51 bases read in frame from base 1. Per the germline V gene (reference sequence), SEHNR is the CDR1 and FQNEAQ is the CDR2. The TCR beta CDR3 regions were amplified from the RNA transcripts. The first round of RT-PCR for the TCR CDR3 was performed with the HTBI primer set and the Qiagen OneStep RT-PCR kit. Libraries were constructed in a second round of multiplex PCR, after which size selection and purification were performed. Sequencing of the libraries was done on an Illumina HiSeq2000 using paired-end 100 bp reads. In the original analysis: SOAPnuke was used to process the raw data, removing reads that contained adapters or uncalled bases, had a mean Phred below 15, or lacked an exact match to the constant primer or identifier. COPE v1.2.5 was used to merge high-quality paired reads, and clonotypes were defined as unique nucleotide sequences. Clonotypes were aligned to IMGT TRBV, TRBD and TRBJ reference segments using MiTCR v1.1. The analysis was restricted to V-J combinations with a frequency above 0.0001, which together covered just over 98% of the repertoires. The TCS score was defined as F50 (clonal expansion) divided by E x V (chaos), with BLOSUM62-based TCRdist calculated between CDR3 peptides within each V-J. Welch's t-statistics and random forest reduced around 510 V-J features to around 14, which were used in a naive Bayes classifier (R e1071). The public reads were reanalyzed by TCRdb: fastp trimming at Q25, MiXCR alignment, in-frame beta chains only. Every entry covers one CDR3 protein and lists the most common genes and DNA from its rows. TCRdb, not the authors, supplied the V and J calls. This sample lists around 200,000 distinct CDR3 sequences; over 15% were detected once. Roughly 32% of the sample is taken by the ten largest.

Stable Graves' hyperthyroidism was defined as the absence of progression to ophthalmopathy over 18 months of follow-up. Hyperthyroidism patients were newly diagnosed, with disease duration under 2 months, and aged 18 to 65 years. Patients with uncontrolled infections, other autoimmune diseases, pregnancy or lactation were excluded. Clinical symptoms, serum thyroxine and TRAb, thyroid ultrasound, and orbital computed tomography formed the basis for the diagnoses. PBMCs were separated from roughly 10 ml of fresh peripheral blood using Ficoll-Paque density gradient centrifugation. Total RNA was extracted using Trizol reagent, and RNA quality was assessed on an Agilent 2100 Bioanalyzer.

Sequencing used blood. The sequence links TRBV7-9 to TRBJ2-2; a tentative D call is TRBD2 (5 bases match). The TCR comes from a woman between 45 and 60 years old with Graves' hyperthyroidism. CDR3 region: CASSPPGSLGNTGELFF. The sequenced DNA: TGTGCCAGCAGCCCCCCGGGGTCACTAGGGAACACCGGGGAGCTGTTTTTT.